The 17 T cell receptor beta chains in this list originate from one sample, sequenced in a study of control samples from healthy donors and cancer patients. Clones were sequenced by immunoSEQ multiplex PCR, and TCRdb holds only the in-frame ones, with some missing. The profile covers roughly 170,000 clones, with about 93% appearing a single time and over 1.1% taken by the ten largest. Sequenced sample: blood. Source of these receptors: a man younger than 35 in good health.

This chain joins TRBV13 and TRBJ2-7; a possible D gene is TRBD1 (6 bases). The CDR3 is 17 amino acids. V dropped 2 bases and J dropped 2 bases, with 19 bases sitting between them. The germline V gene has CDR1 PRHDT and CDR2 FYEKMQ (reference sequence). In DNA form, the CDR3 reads TGTGCCAGCAGCTTAAGGGGTAAGACGGCAGGGGCCTACGAGCAGTACTTC. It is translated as CASSLRGKTAGAYEQYF.

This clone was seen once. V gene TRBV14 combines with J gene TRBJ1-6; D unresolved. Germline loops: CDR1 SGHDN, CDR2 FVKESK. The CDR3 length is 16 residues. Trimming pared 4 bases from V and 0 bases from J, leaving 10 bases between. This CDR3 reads CASSPGGSSYNSPLHF. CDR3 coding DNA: TGTGCCAGCAGCCCGGGCGGGAGCTCCTATAATTCACCCCTCCACTTT.

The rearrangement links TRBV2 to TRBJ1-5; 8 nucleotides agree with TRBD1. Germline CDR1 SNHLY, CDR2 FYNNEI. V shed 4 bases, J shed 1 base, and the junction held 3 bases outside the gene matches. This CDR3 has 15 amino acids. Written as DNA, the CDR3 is TGTGCCAGCAGTGTAACAGGGGGAAGCAATCAGCCCCAGCATTTT. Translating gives CASSVTGGSNQPQHF.

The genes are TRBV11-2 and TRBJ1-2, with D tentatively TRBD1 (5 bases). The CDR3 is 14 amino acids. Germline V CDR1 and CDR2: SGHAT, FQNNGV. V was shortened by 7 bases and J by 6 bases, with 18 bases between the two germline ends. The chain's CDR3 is CASIRDRVNHGYTF. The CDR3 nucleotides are TGTGCCAGCATCCGAGACAGAGTCAACCATGGCTACACCTTC.

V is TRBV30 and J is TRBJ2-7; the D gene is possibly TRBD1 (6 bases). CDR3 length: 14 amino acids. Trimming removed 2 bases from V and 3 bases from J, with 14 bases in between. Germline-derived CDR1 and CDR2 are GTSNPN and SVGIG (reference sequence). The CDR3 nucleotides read TGTGCCTGGAGTACCACAGGGCAGATCTACGAGCAGTACTTC. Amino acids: CAWSTTGQIYEQYF.

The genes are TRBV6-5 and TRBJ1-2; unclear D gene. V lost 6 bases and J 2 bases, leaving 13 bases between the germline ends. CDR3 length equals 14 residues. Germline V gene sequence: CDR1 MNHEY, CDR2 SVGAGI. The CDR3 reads CASRSPGINYGYTF. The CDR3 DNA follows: TGTGCCAGCAGATCTCCCGGGATAAACTATGGCTACACCTTC.

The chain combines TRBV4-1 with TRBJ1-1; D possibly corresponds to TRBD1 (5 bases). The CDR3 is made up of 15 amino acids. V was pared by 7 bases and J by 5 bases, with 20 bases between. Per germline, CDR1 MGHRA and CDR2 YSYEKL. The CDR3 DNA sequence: TGCGCCAGCATGATCAGGGAGAGTGGGGAAACTGAAGCTTTCTTT. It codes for CASMIRESGETEAFF.

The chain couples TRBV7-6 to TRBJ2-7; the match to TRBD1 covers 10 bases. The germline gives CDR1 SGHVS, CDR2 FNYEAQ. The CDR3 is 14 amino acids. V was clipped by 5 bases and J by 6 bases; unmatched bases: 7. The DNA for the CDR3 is TGTGCCAGCAGCACTGGACAGGGGGTGGCCGAGCAGTACTTC. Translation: CASSTGQGVAEQYF.

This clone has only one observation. The CDR3: CAWSPPVSGGEKLFF. CDR3 nucleotides: TGTGCCTGGAGTCCGCCAGTGAGCGGCGGGGAAAAACTGTTTTTT. The chain joins TRBV30 to TRBJ1-4; D remains ambiguous. The CDR3 is made up of 15 amino acids. V was shortened by 2 bases and J by 8 bases, with 18 bases between the two germline ends. Germline values: CDR1 GTSNPN, CDR2 SVGIG (reference sequence).

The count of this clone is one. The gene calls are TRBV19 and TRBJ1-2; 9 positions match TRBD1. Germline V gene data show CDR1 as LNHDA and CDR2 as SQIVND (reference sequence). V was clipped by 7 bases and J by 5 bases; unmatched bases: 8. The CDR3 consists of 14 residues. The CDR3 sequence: CASTYRGRMYGYTF. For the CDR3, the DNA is TGTGCCAGTACTTACAGGGGGCGCATGTATGGCTACACCTTC.

CDR3 amino acids: CASSSGTANTGELFF. The CDR3 region has the DNA TGTGCCAGCAGTTCAGGGACAGCCAACACCGGGGAGCTGTTTTTT. The chain joins TRBV28 to TRBJ2-2, with 7 positions matching TRBD1. After removal of 4 bases from V and 2 bases from J, the junction contained 4 bases not matched to a gene. Germline V gene sequence: CDR1 MDHEN, CDR2 SYDVKM. The CDR3 has 15 amino acids.

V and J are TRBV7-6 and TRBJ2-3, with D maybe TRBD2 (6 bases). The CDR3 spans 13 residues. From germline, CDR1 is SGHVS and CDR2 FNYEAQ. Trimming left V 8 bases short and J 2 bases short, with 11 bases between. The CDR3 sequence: CASAGLPTDTQYF. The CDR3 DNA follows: TGTGCCAGCGCGGGACTGCCCACAGATACGCAGTATTTT.

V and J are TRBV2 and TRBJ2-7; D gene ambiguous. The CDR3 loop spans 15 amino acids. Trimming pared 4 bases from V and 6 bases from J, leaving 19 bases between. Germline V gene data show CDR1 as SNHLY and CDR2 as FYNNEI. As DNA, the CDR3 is TGTGCCAGCAGTGTGTGGGGTTCTGTCGTATCCGAGCAGTACTTC. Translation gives CASSVWGSVVSEQYF. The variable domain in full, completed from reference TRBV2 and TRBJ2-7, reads EPEVTQTPSHQVTQMGQEVILRCVPISNHLYFYWYRQILGQKVEFLVSFYNNEISEKSEIFDDQFSVERPDGSNFTLKIRSTKLEDSAMYFCASSVWGSVVSEQYFGPGTRLTVT.

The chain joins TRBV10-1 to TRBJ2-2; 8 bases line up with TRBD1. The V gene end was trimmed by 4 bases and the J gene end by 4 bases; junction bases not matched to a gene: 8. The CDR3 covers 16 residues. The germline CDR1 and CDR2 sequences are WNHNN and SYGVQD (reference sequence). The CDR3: CASSGGQDESTGELFF. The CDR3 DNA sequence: TGCGCCAGCAGTGGGGGACAGGACGAGAGCACCGGGGAGCTGTTTTTT.

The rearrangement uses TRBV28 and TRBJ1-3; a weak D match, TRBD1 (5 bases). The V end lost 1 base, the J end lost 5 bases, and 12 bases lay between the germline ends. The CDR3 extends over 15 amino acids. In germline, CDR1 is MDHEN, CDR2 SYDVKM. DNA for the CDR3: TGTGCCAGCAGTTTATCCCTGGGGGGGAGAAACACCATATATTTT. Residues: CASSLSLGGRNTIYF.

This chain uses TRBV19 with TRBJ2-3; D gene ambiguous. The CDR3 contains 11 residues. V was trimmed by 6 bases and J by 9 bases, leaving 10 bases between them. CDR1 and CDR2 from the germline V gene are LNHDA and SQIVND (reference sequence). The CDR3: CASSTSGTQYF. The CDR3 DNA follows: TGTGCCAGTAGCACAAGTGGCACGCAGTATTTT.

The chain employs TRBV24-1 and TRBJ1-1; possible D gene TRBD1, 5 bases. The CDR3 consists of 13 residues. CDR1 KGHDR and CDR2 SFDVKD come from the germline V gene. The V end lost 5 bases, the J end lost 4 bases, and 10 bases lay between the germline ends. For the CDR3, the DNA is TGTGCCACCAGTGGGAGGGGACGCACTGAAGCTTTCTTT. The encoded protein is CATSGRGRTEAFF.